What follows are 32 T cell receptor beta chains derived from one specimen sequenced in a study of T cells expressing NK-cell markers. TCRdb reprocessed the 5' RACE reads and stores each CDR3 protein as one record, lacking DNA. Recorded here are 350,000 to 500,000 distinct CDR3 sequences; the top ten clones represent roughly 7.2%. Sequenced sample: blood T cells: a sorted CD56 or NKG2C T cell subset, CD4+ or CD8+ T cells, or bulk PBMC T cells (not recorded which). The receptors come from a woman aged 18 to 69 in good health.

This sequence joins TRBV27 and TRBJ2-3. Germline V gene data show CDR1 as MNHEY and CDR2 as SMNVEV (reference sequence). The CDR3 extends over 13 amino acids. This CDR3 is CASSLWVSDTQYF.

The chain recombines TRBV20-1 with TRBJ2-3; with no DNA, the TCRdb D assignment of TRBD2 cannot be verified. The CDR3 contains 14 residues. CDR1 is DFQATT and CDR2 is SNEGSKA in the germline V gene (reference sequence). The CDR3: CSAFPLAGLDTQYF.

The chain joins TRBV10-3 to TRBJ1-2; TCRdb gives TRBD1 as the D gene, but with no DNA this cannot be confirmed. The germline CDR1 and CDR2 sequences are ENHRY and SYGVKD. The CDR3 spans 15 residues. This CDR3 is CAISEPGQGTDGYTF.

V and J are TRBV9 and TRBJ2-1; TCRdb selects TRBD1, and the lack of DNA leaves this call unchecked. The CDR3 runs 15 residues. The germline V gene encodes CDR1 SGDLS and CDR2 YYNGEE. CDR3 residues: CASSVRGQGSDEQFF. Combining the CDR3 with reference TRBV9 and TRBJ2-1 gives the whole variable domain DSGVTQTPKHLITATGQRVTLRCSPRSGDLSVYWYQQSLDQGLQFLIQYYNGEERAKGNILERFSAQQFPDLHSELNLSSLELGDSALYFCASSVRGQGSDEQFFGPGTRLTVL.

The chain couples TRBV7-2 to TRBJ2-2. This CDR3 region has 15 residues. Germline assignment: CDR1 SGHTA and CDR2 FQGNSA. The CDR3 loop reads CASSLEASNTGELFF.

CDR3 loop: CASSLAPGFLDIQYF. This chain connects TRBV7-8 to TRBJ2-4; checking the TCRdb D call of TRBD1 is not possible without DNA. The CDR3 has 15 amino acids. Germline V CDR1 and CDR2: SGHVS, FQNEAQ. Supplemented by reference TRBV7-8 and TRBJ2-4, the full variable domain reads GAGVSQSPRYKVAKRGQDVALRCDPISGHVSLFWYQQALGQGPEFLTYFQNEAQLDKSGLPSDRFFAERPEGSVSTLKIQRTQQEDSAVYLCASSLAPGFLDIQYFGAGTRLSVL.

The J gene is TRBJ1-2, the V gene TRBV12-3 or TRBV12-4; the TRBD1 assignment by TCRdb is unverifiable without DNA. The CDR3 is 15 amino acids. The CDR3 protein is CASTSPGQGSYGYTF.

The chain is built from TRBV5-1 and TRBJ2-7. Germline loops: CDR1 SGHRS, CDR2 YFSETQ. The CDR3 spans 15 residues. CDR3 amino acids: CASSLFSKSSYEQYF.

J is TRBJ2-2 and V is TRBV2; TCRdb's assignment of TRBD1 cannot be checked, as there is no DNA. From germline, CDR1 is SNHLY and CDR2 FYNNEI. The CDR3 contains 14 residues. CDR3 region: CASKGVVATGELFF.

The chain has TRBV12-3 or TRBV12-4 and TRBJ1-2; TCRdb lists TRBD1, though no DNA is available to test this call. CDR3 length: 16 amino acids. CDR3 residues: CASSTTPGGLDYGYTF.

CDR3: CASSLAGGMQFF. The chain is built from TRBV7-3 and TRBJ2-1; TCRdb lists TRBD1, though no DNA is available to test this call. CDR1 is SGHTA and CDR2 is FQGTGA in the germline V gene. The CDR3 loop spans 12 amino acids. Drawing the rest from reference TRBV7-3 and TRBJ2-1, the complete variable domain is GAGVSQTPSNKVTEKGKYVELRCDPISGHTALYWYRQSLGQGPEFLIYFQGTGAADDSGLPNDRFFAVRPEGSVSTLKIQRTERGDSAVYLCASSLAGGMQFFGPGTRLTVL.

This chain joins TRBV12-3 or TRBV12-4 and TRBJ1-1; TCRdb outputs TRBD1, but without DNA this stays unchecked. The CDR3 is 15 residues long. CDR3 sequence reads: CASSFSGTGVTEAFF.

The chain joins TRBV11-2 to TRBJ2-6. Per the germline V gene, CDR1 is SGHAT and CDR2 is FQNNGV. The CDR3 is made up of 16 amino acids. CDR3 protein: CASSLVLATGANVLTF. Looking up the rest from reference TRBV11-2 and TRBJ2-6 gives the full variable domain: EAGVAQSPRYKIIEKRQSVAFWCNPISGHATLYWYQQILGQGPKLLIQFQNNGVVDDSQLPKDRFSAERLKGVDSTLKIQPAKLEDSAVYLCASSLVLATGANVLTFGAGSRLTVL.

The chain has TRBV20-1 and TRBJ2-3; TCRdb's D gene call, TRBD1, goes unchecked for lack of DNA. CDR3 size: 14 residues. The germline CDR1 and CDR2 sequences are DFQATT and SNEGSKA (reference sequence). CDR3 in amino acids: CSASGGRITDTQYF.

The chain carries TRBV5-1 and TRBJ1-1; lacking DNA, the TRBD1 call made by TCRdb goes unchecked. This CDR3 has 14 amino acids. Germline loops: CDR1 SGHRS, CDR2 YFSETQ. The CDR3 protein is CASSHGTSNTEAFF.

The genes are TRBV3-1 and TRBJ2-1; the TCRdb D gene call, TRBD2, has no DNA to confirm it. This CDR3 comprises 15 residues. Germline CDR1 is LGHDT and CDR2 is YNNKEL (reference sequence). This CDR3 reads CASSQEAGWGNEQFF.

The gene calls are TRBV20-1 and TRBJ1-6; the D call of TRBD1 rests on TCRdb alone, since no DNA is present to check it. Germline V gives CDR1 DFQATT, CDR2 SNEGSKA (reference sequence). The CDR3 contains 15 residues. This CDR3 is CSARAGTSRNSPLHF.

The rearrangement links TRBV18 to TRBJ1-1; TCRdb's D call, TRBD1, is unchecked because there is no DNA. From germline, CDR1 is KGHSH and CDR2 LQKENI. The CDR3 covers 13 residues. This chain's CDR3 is CASSPTPGSEAFF.

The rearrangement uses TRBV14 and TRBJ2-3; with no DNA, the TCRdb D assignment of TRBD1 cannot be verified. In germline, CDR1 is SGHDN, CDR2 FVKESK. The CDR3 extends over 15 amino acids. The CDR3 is CASSPRDPGKDTQYF. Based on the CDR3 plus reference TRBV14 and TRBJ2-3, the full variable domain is EAGVTQFPSHSVIEKGQTVTLRCDPISGHDNLYWYRRVMGKEIKFLLHFVKESKQDESGMPNNRFLAERTGGTYSTLKVQPAELEDSGVYFCASSPRDPGKDTQYFGPGTRLTVL.

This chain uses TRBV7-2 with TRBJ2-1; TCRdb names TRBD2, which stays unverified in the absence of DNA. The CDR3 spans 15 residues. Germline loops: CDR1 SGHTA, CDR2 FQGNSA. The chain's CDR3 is CATSGGFGSYNEQFF.

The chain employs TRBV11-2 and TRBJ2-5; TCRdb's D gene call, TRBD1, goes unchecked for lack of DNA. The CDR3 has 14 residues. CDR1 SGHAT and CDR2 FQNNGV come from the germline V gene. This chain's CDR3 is CASSPGQGKETQYF.

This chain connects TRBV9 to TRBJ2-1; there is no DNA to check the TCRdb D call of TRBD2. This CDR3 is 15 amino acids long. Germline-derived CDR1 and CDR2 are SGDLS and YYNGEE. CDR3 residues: CASSMGDFSYNEQFF.

The CDR3 protein is CASSGPGAGTGELFF. The chain carries TRBV19 and TRBJ2-2; TCRdb's D gene call, TRBD1, goes unchecked for lack of DNA. The CDR3 consists of 15 residues. Germline-derived CDR1 and CDR2 are LNHDA and SQIVND (reference sequence).

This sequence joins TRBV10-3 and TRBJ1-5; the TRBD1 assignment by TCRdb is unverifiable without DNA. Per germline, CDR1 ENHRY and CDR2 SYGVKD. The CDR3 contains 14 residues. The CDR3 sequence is CAISEGQGGQPQHF.

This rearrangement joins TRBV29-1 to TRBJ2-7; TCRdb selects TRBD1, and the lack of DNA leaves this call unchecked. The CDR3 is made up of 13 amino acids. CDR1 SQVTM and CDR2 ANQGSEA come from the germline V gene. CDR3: CSVRRGLAYEQYF.

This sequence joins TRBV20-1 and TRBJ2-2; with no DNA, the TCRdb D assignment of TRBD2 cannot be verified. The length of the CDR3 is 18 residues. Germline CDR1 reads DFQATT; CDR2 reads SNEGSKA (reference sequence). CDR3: CSARDPGLAGSVTGELFF.

CDR3 sequence reads: CSARVPKREGLKETQYF. V usage is TRBV20-1 and J usage is TRBJ2-5; TCRdb outputs TRBD2, but without DNA this stays unchecked. Germline assignment: CDR1 DFQATT and CDR2 SNEGSKA (reference sequence). The CDR3 contains 17 residues.

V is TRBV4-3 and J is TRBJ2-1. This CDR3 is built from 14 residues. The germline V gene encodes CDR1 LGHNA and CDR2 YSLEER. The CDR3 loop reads CASSHRLDVGEQFF.

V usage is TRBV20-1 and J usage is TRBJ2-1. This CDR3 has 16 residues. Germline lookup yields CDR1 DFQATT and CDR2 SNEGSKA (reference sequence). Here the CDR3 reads CSAREFGRNSYNEQFF.

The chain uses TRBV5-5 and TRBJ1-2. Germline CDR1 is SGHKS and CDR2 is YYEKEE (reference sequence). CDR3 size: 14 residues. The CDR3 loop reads CASRDITPNYGYTF.

CDR3 protein: CASRDRGLPLHF. This chain uses TRBV6-5 with TRBJ1-6; TCRdb picks TRBD1, but there is no DNA to check that call. Germline V CDR1 and CDR2: MNHEY, SVGAGI. This CDR3 region has 12 residues.

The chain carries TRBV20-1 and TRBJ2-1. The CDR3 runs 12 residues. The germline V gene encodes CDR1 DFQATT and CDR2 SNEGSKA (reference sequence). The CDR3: CSARDLDVEQFF.